Following are 31 T cell receptor beta chains from one sample sequenced in a study of PD-1 blockade in classical Hodgkin lymphoma. As for time point: cycle 4 day 1 (C4D1), after less than 7 weeks of nivolumab. Every patient had relapsed following autologous stem cell transplantation, and cohorts differed in brentuximab vedotin exposure. Measured with immunoSEQ multiplex PCR; TCRdb has only the in-frame clones, and not every one. The sample comprises tens of thousands of clones, 65% to 80% of which are singletons, and over 9.5% rests with the top ten. The sequencing here drew on peripheral blood mononuclear cells (PBMCs), taken before the fourth cycle of nivolumab. These receptor sequences come from a human donor with classical Hodgkin lymphoma.

This sequence joins TRBV29-1 and TRBJ2-5, with no clear D. The CDR3 totals 10 residues. The germline V gene has CDR1 SQVTM and CDR2 ANQGSEA. With 2 bases removed from V and 5 bases from J, the gap between germline ends came to 3 bases. CDR3 DNA sequence: TGCAGCGTTGAACTTGAGACCCAGTACTTC. Its translation is CSVELETQYF. The whole variable domain, remainder taken from reference TRBV29-1 and TRBJ2-5, is SAVISQKPSRDICQRGTSLTIQCQVDSQVTMMFWYRQQPGQSLTLIATANQGSEATYESGFVIDKFPISRPNLTFSTLTVSNMSPEDSSIYLCSVELETQYFGPGTRLLVL.

The V gene is TRBV6-6, the J gene TRBJ2-7; 8 bases match TRBD2. The V gene's germline CDR1 is MNHNY and CDR2 SVGAGI (reference sequence). V trimming: 4 bases; J trimming: 2 bases; junction bases outside the gene matches: 7. CDR3 length equals 15 residues. In DNA, the CDR3 is TGTGCCAGCAGTTCAACTAGCGGAACTACCTACGAGCAGTACTTC. It codes for CASSSTSGTTYEQYF.

CDR3 protein: CASSQDLGGPEKLFF. CDR3 DNA sequence: TGCGCCAGCAGCCAAGATTTAGGGGGCCCGGAAAAACTGTTTTTT. The chain has TRBV4-1 and TRBJ1-4; 7 bases fit TRBD1. Germline CDR1 MGHRA, CDR2 YSYEKL. The CDR3 is 15 amino acids. The trim removed 0 bases at V and 8 bases at J, leaving 6 bases unmatched.

CDR3 amino acids: CASSFGLAASEQFF. The CDR3 DNA follows: TGTGCCAGCAGCTTTGGACTAGCCGCGTCTGAGCAGTTCTTC. The chain couples TRBV7-2 to TRBJ2-1, with 8 bases aligning to TRBD2. The CDR3 totals 14 residues. After removal of 3 bases from V and 9 bases from J, the junction contained 7 bases not matched to a gene. CDR1 is SGHTA, CDR2 FQGNSA, per germline.

This chain connects TRBV29-1 to TRBJ2-7, with 9 bases fitting TRBD2. The germline CDR1 and CDR2 sequences are SQVTM and ANQGSEA. There are 16 residues in the CDR3. J gave up 0 bases and V 4 bases, and 10 bases lay outside the gene matches. The chain's CDR3 is CSVVVAGAANSYEQYF. In nucleotides, the CDR3 is TGCAGCGTTGTAGTAGCGGGAGCAGCAAACTCCTACGAGCAGTACTTC.

This clone is medium-sized. The V call is TRBV7-9, the J call TRBJ1-1; unclear D gene. Germline V gives CDR1 SEHNR, CDR2 FQNEAQ (reference sequence). The CDR3 is 11 amino acids. Trimming removed 4 bases at V and 4 bases at J, with 4 bases between. The CDR3 spells CASSSRTEAFF. The CDR3 DNA reads TGTGCCAGCAGCTCCCGCACTGAAGCTTTCTTT.

This sequence joins TRBV6-1 and TRBJ1-5, with D uncertain. Germline V gene sequence: CDR1 MNHNS, CDR2 SASEGT. The CDR3 is 15 amino acids. V was cut by 1 base and J by 5 bases, with 12 bases left in between. CDR3 bases: TGTGCCAGCAGTGAAGAGTACGGAGAATATCAGCCCCAGCATTTT. It yields the protein CASSEEYGEYQPQHF.

The gene calls are TRBV19 and TRBJ1-5, with unresolved D. Germline V gene sequence: CDR1 LNHDA, CDR2 SQIVND (reference sequence). The CDR3 length is 14 residues. Trimming shortened V by 1 base and J by 0 bases, and 4 bases separated the two germline ends. The CDR3: CASSIVHSNQPQHF. CDR3 DNA: TGTGCCAGTAGTATAGTACATAGCAATCAGCCCCAGCATTTT.

The gene calls are TRBV4-3 and TRBJ2-1; TRBD2 matches at 7 bases. V shed 1 base, J shed 2 bases, and the junction held 2 bases outside the gene matches. The CDR3 runs to 15 residues. CDR1 is LGHNA and CDR2 is YSLEER in the germline V gene. CDR3 sequence: CASSQGGGPYNEQFF. For the CDR3, the DNA is TGCGCCAGCAGCCAAGGCGGGGGACCCTACAATGAGCAGTTCTTC.

The chain combines TRBV6-1 with TRBJ2-5, with no clear D. CDR3 length equals 13 residues. Germline lookup yields CDR1 MNHNS and CDR2 SASEGT. Trimming pared 0 bases from V and 4 bases from J, leaving 6 bases between. CDR3 DNA sequence: TGTGCCAGCAGTGAAGCAACCCCAGAGACCCAGTACTTC. Translating it yields CASSEATPETQYF.

This clone was observed a handful of times. The chain uses TRBV19 and TRBJ1-1; possible D gene TRBD1, 6 bases. In germline, CDR1 is LNHDA, CDR2 SQIVND (reference sequence). The CDR3 covers 15 residues. Trimming shortened V by 5 bases and J by 0 bases, and 13 bases separated the two germline ends. CDR3 residues: CASSPGDFMNTEAFF. Here the CDR3 DNA reads TGTGCCAGTAGTCCAGGGGACTTCATGAACACTGAAGCTTTCTTT.

This chain links TRBV4-3 with TRBJ2-7; TRBD2 aligns across 8 bases. The CDR3 length is 15 residues. V shed 1 base and J 7 bases; nucleotides not matched to a gene: 9. In germline, CDR1 is LGHNA, CDR2 YSLEER. The CDR3 loop is CASSQGLARALEQYF. In DNA, the CDR3 is TGCGCCAGCAGCCAAGGACTAGCGAGGGCCTTGGAGCAGTACTTC.

V and J are TRBV9 and TRBJ1-5; 9 bases agree with TRBD1. The ends lost 7 bases at V and 3 bases at J; junction bases unmatched: 8. Germline-derived CDR1 and CDR2 are SGDLS and YYNGEE. The CDR3 is 15 residues long. CDR3 loop: CASGGGTGLNQPQHF. CDR3 DNA sequence: TGTGCCAGCGGCGGAGGGACAGGGCTCAATCAGCCCCAGCATTTT.

The chain links TRBV11-2 to TRBJ1-5; D gene unclear. Germline V lookup: CDR1 SGHAT, CDR2 FQNNGV. The CDR3 runs 14 residues. Between the trimmed V and J ends, which lost 0 bases and 7 bases, there was a span of 10 bases. The CDR3 loop is CASSLDLGPQPQHF. As DNA, the CDR3 is TGTGCCAGCAGCTTAGATCTCGGGCCCCAGCCCCAGCATTTT.

The chain couples TRBV19 to TRBJ2-5; D gene unclear. This CDR3 is 13 amino acids long. Germline lookup yields CDR1 LNHDA and CDR2 SQIVND (reference sequence). V was clipped by 7 bases and J by 2 bases, with 11 bases between them. This CDR3 is CASNGRAQETQYF. DNA for the CDR3: TGTGCCAGTAACGGCCGGGCACAAGAGACCCAGTACTTC. The full variable domain, rest sourced from reference TRBV19 and TRBJ2-5, is DGGITQSPKYLFRKEGQNVTLSCEQNLNHDAMYWYRQDPGQGLRLIYYSQIVNDFQKGDIAEGYSVSREKKESFPLTVTSAQKNPTAFYLCASNGRAQETQYFGPGTRLLVL.

The chain is built from TRBV19 and TRBJ1-5, with no clear D. The V and J ends lost 7 bases and 0 bases respectively, with 19 bases between them. Germline V gene lookup returns CDR1 LNHDA and CDR2 SQIVND (reference sequence). This CDR3 region has 17 residues. The CDR3 sequence is CASTTYEGLGSNQPQHF. The CDR3 region has the DNA TGTGCCAGTACCACCTATGAAGGACTGGGTAGCAATCAGCCCCAGCATTTT.

The chain uses TRBV7-9 and TRBJ1-1; no definite D call. This CDR3 contains 12 residues. Trimming took off 5 bases at V and 5 bases at J, with 9 bases between the two ends. The germline gives CDR1 SEHNR, CDR2 FQNEAQ (reference sequence). As DNA, the CDR3 is TGTGCCAGCAGCCCGTTGCGGACTGAAGCTTTCTTT. This codes for CASSPLRTEAFF.

The rearrangement joins TRBV18 to TRBJ1-2, with D uncertain. This CDR3 is built from 13 residues. Looked up from germline, CDR1 is KGHSH and CDR2 is LQKENI. V was shortened by 4 bases and J by 3 bases, with 9 bases between the two germline ends. As DNA, the CDR3 is TGTGCCAGCTCACTGTCACGGGACTATGGCTACACCTTC. Translating it yields CASSLSRDYGYTF.

This clone has only one observation. The CDR3 nucleotides are TGTGCCAGCAGTTATGCGGTGAACACTGAAGCTTTCTTT. Translating it yields CASSYAVNTEAFF. The chain carries TRBV6-5 and TRBJ1-1; D not certain. The V end was cut by 3 bases, the J end by 0 bases, with 5 bases between. The CDR3 contains 13 residues. CDR1 MNHEY and CDR2 SVGAGI come from the germline V gene.

By frequency in the sample, this clone is medium-sized. Mismatch with germline at one junction end may stem from a read error. The same CDR3 arises from other DNA sequences in this sample as well. The rearrangement uses TRBV7-7 and TRBJ2-1, with 8 bases aligning to TRBD2. The CDR3 extends over 15 amino acids. From germline, CDR1 is SSHAT and CDR2 FNYEAQ (reference sequence). The CDR3 nucleotides are TGTGCTAGCAGCTCAGGACTAGCAGCCTACAATGAGCAGTTCTTC. Amino acid sequence: CASSSGLAAYNEQFF.

The gene calls are TRBV5-4 and TRBJ2-7, with TRBD1 matching over 8 bases. CDR3 length: 15 residues. CDR1 and CDR2 from the germline V gene are SGHNT and YYREEE (reference sequence). J gave up 3 bases and V 1 base, and 6 bases lay outside the gene matches. The CDR3 reads CASSLQGAGNYEQYF. The CDR3 DNA reads as TGTGCCAGCAGCTTGCAGGGGGCGGGGAACTACGAGCAGTACTTC. The full variable domain, its missing parts supplied by reference TRBV5-4 and TRBJ2-7, is ETGVTQSPTHLIKTRGQQVTLRCSSQSGHNTVSWYQQALGQGPQFIFQYYREEENGRGNFPPRFSGLQFPNYSSELNVNALELDDSALYLCASSLQGAGNYEQYFGPGTRLTVT.

The chain employs TRBV27 and TRBJ2-3, with D tentatively TRBD2 (5 bases). This CDR3 is built from 14 residues. The germline gives CDR1 MNHEY, CDR2 SMNVEV (reference sequence). Trimming took off 5 bases at V and 4 bases at J, with 13 bases between the two ends. As DNA, the CDR3 is TGTGCCAGCAGTGACTCGGGGAGTTCAGATACGCAGTATTTT. It yields the protein CASSDSGSSDTQYF.

This clone has just one count. The chain has TRBV5-4 and TRBJ1-6, with 8 bases that match TRBD1. The V gene's germline CDR1 is SGHNT and CDR2 YYREEE (reference sequence). The V segment lost 0 bases and the J segment 8 bases; nucleotides outside the gene matches: 4. The CDR3 runs to 15 residues. CDR3 nucleotide sequence: TGTGCCAGCAGCTTGGAACAGGGGGGGGATTCACCCCTCCACTTT. Its protein product is CASSLEQGGDSPLHF.

The J gene is TRBJ2-3, the V gene TRBV15; 15 bases align to TRBD2. The CDR3 sequence is 18 residues long. With V trimmed by 1 base and J by 5 bases, 7 bases remained unmatched. Germline V lookup: CDR1 LNHNV, CDR2 YYDKDF (reference sequence). CDR3: CATSRGGLAGGRGDTQYF. Written as DNA, the CDR3 is TGTGCCACCAGCAGAGGGGGACTAGCGGGAGGTCGAGGAGATACGCAGTATTTT. Complete variable domain (other parts from reference TRBV15 and TRBJ2-3): DAMVIQNPRYQVTQFGKPVTLSCSQTLNHNVMYWYQQKSSQAPKLLFHYYDKDFNNEADTPDNFQSRRPNTSFCFLDIRSPGLGDTAMYLCATSRGGLAGGRGDTQYFGPGTRLTVL.

This clone appeared a single time. The chain employs TRBV20-1 and TRBJ2-5, with TRBD2 identical over 9 bases. The CDR3 consists of 11 residues. V trimming: 8 bases; J trimming: 5 bases; junction bases outside the gene matches: 3. Germline CDR1 is DFQATT and CDR2 is SNEGSKA (reference sequence). The CDR3 sequence is CSSLAGETQYF. CDR3 bases: TGCAGTAGCCTAGCGGGGGAGACCCAGTACTTC.

The V gene is TRBV2, the J gene TRBJ2-7, with TRBD2 identical over 11 bases. Germline loops: CDR1 SNHLY, CDR2 FYNNEI. V gave up 5 bases and J gave up 5 bases; unmatched junction bases: 14. This CDR3 has 17 amino acids. In DNA, the CDR3 is TGTGCCAGCAGTCACGGACTAGCGGGTACTTTAATCGACGAGCAGTACTTC. Protein product: CASSHGLAGTLIDEQYF.

V and J are TRBV28 and TRBJ1-6, with a possible D match to TRBD1 (5 bases). Germline V gene data show CDR1 as MDHEN and CDR2 as SYDVKM. This CDR3 comprises 15 residues. Deletions cut 3 bases from V and 5 bases from J, with 11 bases between. The CDR3 loop reads CASSFQDSHNSPLHF. The CDR3 DNA follows: TGTGCCAGCAGTTTCCAAGACAGTCATAATTCACCCCTCCACTTT.

The chain joins TRBV6-5 to TRBJ2-7; D unresolved. The CDR3 length is 13 residues. With 8 bases removed from V and 7 bases from J, the gap between germline ends came to 18 bases. Per germline, CDR1 MNHEY and CDR2 SVGAGI. The CDR3 DNA follows: TGTGCCAGCGTGGACGGATCAGCGTCAGAGCAGTACTTC. Its protein is CASVDGSASEQYF.

The chain has TRBV6-5 and TRBJ2-1; D is uncertain. V lost 3 bases, J lost 4 bases, and 10 bases lay in between. CDR1 MNHEY and CDR2 SVGAGI come from the germline V gene. CDR3 length: 14 amino acids. The chain's CDR3 is CASSYMGTYNEQFF. In DNA form, the CDR3 reads TGTGCCAGCAGTTATATGGGCACTTACAATGAGCAGTTCTTC.

The chain employs TRBV7-9 and TRBJ2-1, with TRBD2 matching 7 bases. Germline loops: CDR1 SEHNR, CDR2 FQNEAQ (reference sequence). V dropped 2 bases and J dropped 7; count of bases not matched to a gene: 5. The length of the CDR3 is 14 residues. The CDR3 protein is CASSLFSGENEQFF. DNA for the CDR3: TGTGCCAGCAGCTTATTCAGCGGGGAGAATGAGCAGTTCTTC.

The rearrangement uses TRBV7-6 and TRBJ2-2; D could derive from TRBD1 or TRBD2 (5 bases each). With 1 base removed from V and 1 base from J, the gap between germline ends came to 13 bases. Germline assignment: CDR1 SGHVS and CDR2 FNYEAQ. The CDR3 consists of 17 residues. The CDR3 DNA reads TGTGCCAGCAGCTTAGTAGGGAGAGACAGGAACACCGGGGAGCTGTTTTTT. As protein: CASSLVGRDRNTGELFF.